This TCR beta chain was recovered during a study of blood T cell repertoires in COVID-19. About the research overall: The cDNA or gDNA used as material had been derived from T cells, B-cell-depleted T cells, or PBMCs.

Assay used: immunoSEQ multiplex PCR; TCRdb lists only in-frame clones, some missing. The repertoire includes around 140,000 clones, around four fifths of them detected once, and approximately 2.4% sits in the top ten. The cohort comprised adults aged roughly 18 to 95 years residing in approximately 25 US areas. Which cohort a participant joined came from the clinical history participants gave. J lost 4 bases, V lost 10 bases, and 10 bases had no gene match. The CDR3 sequence is 15 residues long. Germline CDR1 is MNHEY and CDR2 is SMNVEV (reference sequence). The sequence came from a man aged 40-49 years with acute COVID-19. The V and J genes are TRBV27 and TRBJ2-2; TRBD1 matches 9 bases. Material for sequencing was PBMCs or T cells enriched from blood (not recorded which). This CDR3 reads CATRRDRAVTGELFF. In DNA, the CDR3 is TGTGCCACCCGACGGGACAGGGCAGTCACCGGGGAGCTGTTTTTT.